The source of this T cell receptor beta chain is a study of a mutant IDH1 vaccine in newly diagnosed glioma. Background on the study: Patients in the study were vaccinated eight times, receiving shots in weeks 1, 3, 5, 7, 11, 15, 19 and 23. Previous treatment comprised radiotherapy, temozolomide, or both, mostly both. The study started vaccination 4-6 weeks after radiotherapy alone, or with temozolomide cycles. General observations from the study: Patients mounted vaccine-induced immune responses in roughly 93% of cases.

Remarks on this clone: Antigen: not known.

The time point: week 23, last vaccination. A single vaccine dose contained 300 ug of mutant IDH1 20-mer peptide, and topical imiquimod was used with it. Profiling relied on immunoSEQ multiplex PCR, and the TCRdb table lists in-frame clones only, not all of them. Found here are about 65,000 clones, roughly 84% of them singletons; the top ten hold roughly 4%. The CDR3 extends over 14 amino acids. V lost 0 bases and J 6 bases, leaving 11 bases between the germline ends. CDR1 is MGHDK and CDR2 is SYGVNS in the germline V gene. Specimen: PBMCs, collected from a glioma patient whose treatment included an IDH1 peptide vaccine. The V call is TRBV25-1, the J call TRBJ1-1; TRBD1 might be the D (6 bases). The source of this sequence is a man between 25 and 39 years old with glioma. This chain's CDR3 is CASSEYRGSSEAFF. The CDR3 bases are TGTGCCAGCAGTGAATATAGGGGGTCGTCTGAAGCTTTCTTT.